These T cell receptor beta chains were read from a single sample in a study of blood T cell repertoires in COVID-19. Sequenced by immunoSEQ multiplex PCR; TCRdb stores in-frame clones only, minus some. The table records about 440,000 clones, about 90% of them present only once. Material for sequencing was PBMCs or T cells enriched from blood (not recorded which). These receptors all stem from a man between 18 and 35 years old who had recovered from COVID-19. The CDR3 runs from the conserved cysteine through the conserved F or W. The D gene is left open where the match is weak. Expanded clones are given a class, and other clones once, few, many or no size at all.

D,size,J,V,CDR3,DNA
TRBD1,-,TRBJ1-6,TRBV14,CASSQEGTVPSPLHF,TGTGCCAGCAGCCAAGAGGGGACAGTTCCATCACCCCTCCACTTT
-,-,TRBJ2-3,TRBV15,CATSRDPVSTDTQYF,TGTGCCACCAGCAGAGATCCTGTGAGCACAGATACGCAGTATTTT
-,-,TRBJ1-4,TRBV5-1,CASSSMIEAGGRLFF,TGCGCCAGCAGCTCCATGATAGAGGCTGGTGGGAGGCTGTTTTTT
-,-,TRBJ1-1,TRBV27,CASSPTTGTEAFF,TGTGCCAGCAGTCCGACGACAGGCACTGAAGCTTTCTTT
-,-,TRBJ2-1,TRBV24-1,CATSDRFTGDEQFF,TGTGCCACCAGTGATAGATTTACGGGGGATGAGCAGTTCTTC
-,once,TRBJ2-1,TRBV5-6,CASSLGRNNEQFF,TGTGCCAGCAGCTTAGGGAGAAACAATGAGCAGTTCTTC
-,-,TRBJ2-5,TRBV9,CASSVDHVAETQYF,TGTGCCAGCAGCGTAGATCACGTGGCAGAGACCCAGTACTTC
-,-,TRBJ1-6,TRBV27,CASSPPRPGSPLHF,TGTGCCAGCAGTCCCCCGAGGCCCGGGTCACCCCTCCACTTT
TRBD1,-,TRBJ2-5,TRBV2,CASSTGTGRETQYF,TGTGCCAGCAGTACCGGGACAGGGCGGGAGACCCAGTACTTC
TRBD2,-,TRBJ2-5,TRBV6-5,CASSIETSVFQTQYF,TGTGCCAGCAGTATCGAGACTAGCGTTTTTCAGACCCAGTACTTC
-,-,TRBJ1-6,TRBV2,CASSSDSIGSPLHF,TGTGCCAGCAGCTCGGACAGTATCGGTTCACCCCTCCACTTT
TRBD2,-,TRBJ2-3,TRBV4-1,CASSQAPTSGSSTDTQYF,TGCGCCAGCAGCCAAGCGCCAACTAGCGGGAGCAGCACAGATACGCAGTATTTT
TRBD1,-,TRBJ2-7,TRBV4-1,CASSHQGANEQYF,TGCGCCAGCAGCCACCAGGGGGCCAACGAGCAGTACTTC
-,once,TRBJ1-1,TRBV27,CASSQTGGLNTEAFF,TGTGCCAGCAGTCAAACTGGGGGGTTGAACACTGAAGCTTTCTTT
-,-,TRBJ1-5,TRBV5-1,CASSLGGKNQPQHF,TGCGCCAGCAGCTTGGGAGGGAAAAATCAGCCCCAGCATTTT
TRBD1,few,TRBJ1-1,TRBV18,CASSWTGPMNTEAFF,TGTGCCAGCTCCTGGACAGGTCCTATGAACACTGAAGCTTTCTTT
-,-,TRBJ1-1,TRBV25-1,CASSEAGIVQAFF,TGTGCCAGCAGTGAAGCAGGAATCGTCCAAGCTTTCTTT
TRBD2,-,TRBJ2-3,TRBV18,CASSPSPLAGGGDTQYF,TGTGCCAGCTCACCATCCCCTCTAGCGGGAGGGGGAGATACGCAGTATTTT